Below are 2 T cell receptor beta chains sequenced from a single sample in a study of cytomegalovirus exposure and HLA in healthy donors. The primer mix had 60 Vbeta and 13 Jbeta primers. Data came from immunoSEQ multiplex PCR; TCRdb stores just in-frame clones and leaves some out. This table holds about 190,000 clones, 75% to 80% found once. The sample taken for sequencing was PBMCs. These receptors were taken from a woman aged 30 to 39 in good health and CMV-seropositive.

DNA of the CDR3: TGTGCCAGCAGTGAAACAGGGGATACGGGCTACACCTTC. This sequence encodes CASSETGDTGYTF. V and J are TRBV2 and TRBJ1-2; 7 bases are a match to TRBD1. CDR1 and CDR2 (germline): SNHLY, FYNNEI. V dropped 2 bases and J dropped 8; count of bases not matched to a gene: 5. CDR3 length equals 13 residues. Using reference TRBV2 and TRBJ1-2 for the parts outside the CDR3, the full variable domain is EPEVTQTPSHQVTQMGQEVILRCVPISNHLYFYWYRQILGQKVEFLVSFYNNEISEKSEIFDDQFSVERPDGSNFTLKIRSTKLEDSAMYFCASSETGDTGYTFGSGTRLTVV.

This clone occurred once. This chain connects TRBV28 to TRBJ2-3, with a tentative D call TRBD1 (6 bases). V lost 6 bases and J 2 bases, leaving 9 bases between the germline ends. Germline CDR1 reads MDHEN; CDR2 reads SYDVKM. This CDR3 region has 13 residues. The chain's CDR3 is CASSWTVTDTQYF. In nucleotides, the CDR3 is TGTGCCAGCAGCTGGACAGTCACAGATACGCAGTATTTT. Full variable domain (outside the CDR3, taken from reference TRBV28 and TRBJ2-3): DVKVTQSSRYLVKRTGEKVFLECVQDMDHENMFWYRQDPGLGLRLIYFSYDVKMKEKGDIPEGYSVSREKKERFSLILESASTNQTSMYLCASSWTVTDTQYFGPGTRLTVL.